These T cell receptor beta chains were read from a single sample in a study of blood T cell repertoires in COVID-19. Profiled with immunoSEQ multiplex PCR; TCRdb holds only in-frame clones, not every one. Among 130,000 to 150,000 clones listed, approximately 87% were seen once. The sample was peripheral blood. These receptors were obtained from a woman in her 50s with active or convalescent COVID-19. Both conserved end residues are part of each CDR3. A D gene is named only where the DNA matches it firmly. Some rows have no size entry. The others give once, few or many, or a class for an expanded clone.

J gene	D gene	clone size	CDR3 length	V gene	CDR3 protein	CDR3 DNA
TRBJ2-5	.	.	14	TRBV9	CASSVGYLEETQYF	TGTGCCAGCAGCGTAGGGTACCTAGAAGAGACCCAGTACTTC
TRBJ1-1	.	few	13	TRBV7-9	CASSLGKNTEAFF	TGTGCCAGCAGCTTAGGTAAGAACACTGAAGCTTTCTTT
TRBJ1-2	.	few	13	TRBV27	CASSFGHNYGYTF	TGTGCCAGCAGTTTCGGACATAACTATGGCTACACCTTC
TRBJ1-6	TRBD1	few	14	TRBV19	CASRDRGRNSPLHF	TGTGCCAGTAGGGACAGGGGGCGGAATTCACCCCTCCACTTT
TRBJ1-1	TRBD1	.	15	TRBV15	CATSREQGARTEAFF	TGTGCCACCAGCAGGGAACAGGGGGCGCGCACTGAAGCTTTCTTT
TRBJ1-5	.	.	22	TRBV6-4	CASSDSMVVRGEKAYSNQPQHF	TGTGCCAGCAGTGACTCGATGGTCGTCAGGGGCGAAAAAGCATATAGCAATCAGCCCCAGCATTTT
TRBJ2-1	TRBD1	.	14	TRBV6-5	CASSKRGHVDEQFF	TGTGCCAGCAGTAAAAGGGGGCATGTAGATGAGCAGTTCTTC
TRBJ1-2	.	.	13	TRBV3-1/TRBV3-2	CASSPQSNNGYTF	TGTGCCAGCAGCCCGCAATCTAATAACGGCTACACCTTC
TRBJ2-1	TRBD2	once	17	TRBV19	CASSTQATSGPFNEQFF	TGTGCCAGTAGTACACAGGCGACTAGCGGACCATTCAATGAGCAGTTCTTC
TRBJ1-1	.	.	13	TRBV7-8	CASSFGANTEAFF	TGTGCCAGCAGCTTTGGAGCAAACACTGAAGCTTTCTTT
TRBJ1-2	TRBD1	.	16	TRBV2	CASSEMRAGGSYGYTF	TGTGCCAGCAGTGAAATGAGGGCAGGGGGCTCCTATGGCTACACCTTC
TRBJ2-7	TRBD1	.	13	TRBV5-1	CASRTGGVGEQYF	TGCGCCAGCAGGACAGGGGGCGTGGGCGAGCAGTACTTC
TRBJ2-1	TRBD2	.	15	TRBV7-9	CASSRTSGFYNEQFF	TGTGCCAGCAGCCGAACTAGCGGATTTTACAATGAGCAGTTCTTC
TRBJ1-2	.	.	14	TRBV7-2	CASSPLVSNYGYTF	TGTGCCAGCAGCCCCCTTGTTTCCAACTATGGCTACACCTTC
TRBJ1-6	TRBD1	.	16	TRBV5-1	CASSLVVGTGDSPLHF	TGCGCCAGCAGCTTGGTAGTAGGGACAGGGGATTCACCCCTCCACTTT
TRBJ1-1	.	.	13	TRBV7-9	CASSAQMNTEAFF	TGTGCCAGCAGCGCCCAGATGAACACTGAAGCTTTCTTT
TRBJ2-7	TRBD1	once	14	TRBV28	CATVGQGYSYEQYF	TGTGCGACCGTGGGACAGGGGTACTCCTACGAGCAGTACTTC
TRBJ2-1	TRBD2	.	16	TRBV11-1	CASSTSGGATYNEQFF	TGTGCCAGCAGTACTAGCGGGGGGGCTACCTACAATGAGCAGTTCTTC
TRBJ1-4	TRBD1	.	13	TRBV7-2	CASSSGQAEKLFF	TGTGCCAGCAGCTCGGGACAGGCTGAAAAACTGTTTTTT
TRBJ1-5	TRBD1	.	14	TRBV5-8	CASSYRDRNQPQHF	TGTGCCAGCAGTTACCGGGACAGAAATCAGCCCCAGCATTTT
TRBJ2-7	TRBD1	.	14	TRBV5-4	CASSLGTGLYEQYF	TGTGCCAGCAGCTTGGGGACAGGGCTCTACGAGCAGTACTTC
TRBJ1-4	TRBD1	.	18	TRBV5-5	CASSSGTGGRLTNEKLFF	TGTGCCAGCAGCTCCGGGACAGGGGGTCGGCTAACTAATGAAAAACTGTTTTTT
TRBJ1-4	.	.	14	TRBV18	CASSLQGANEKLFF	TGTGCCAGCTCACTACAGGGAGCTAATGAAAAACTGTTTTTT
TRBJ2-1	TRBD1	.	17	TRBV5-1	CASSPLPDRGVYNEQFF	TGCGCCAGCAGCCCCCTCCCAGACAGGGGGGTTTACAATGAGCAGTTCTTC
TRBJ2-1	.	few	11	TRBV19	CASRYYNEQFF	TGTGCCAGCCGGTACTACAATGAGCAGTTCTTC
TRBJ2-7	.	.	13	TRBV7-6	CASSFRPAYEQYF	TGTGCCAGCAGCTTCAGGCCTGCCTACGAGCAGTACTTC
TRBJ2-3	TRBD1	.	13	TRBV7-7	CASSPWTGDTQYF	TGTGCTAGCAGCCCCTGGACAGGGGATACGCAGTATTTT
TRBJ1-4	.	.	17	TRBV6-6	CASSRQTGPATNEKLFF	TGTGCCAGCAGTCGACAGACAGGCCCGGCAACTAATGAAAAACTGTTTTTT
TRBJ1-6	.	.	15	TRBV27	CASSLFSSYNSPLHF	TGTGCCAGCAGTTTATTCAGCTCCTATAATTCACCCCTCCACTTT
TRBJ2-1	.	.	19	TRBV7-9	CASSLDAAWGSASYNEQFF	TGTGCCAGCAGCTTAGACGCCGCGTGGGGTAGCGCTTCCTACAATGAGCAGTTCTTC
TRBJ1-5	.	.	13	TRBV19	CASSIGEGQPQHF	TGTGCCAGTAGTATAGGTGAGGGTCAGCCCCAGCATTTT